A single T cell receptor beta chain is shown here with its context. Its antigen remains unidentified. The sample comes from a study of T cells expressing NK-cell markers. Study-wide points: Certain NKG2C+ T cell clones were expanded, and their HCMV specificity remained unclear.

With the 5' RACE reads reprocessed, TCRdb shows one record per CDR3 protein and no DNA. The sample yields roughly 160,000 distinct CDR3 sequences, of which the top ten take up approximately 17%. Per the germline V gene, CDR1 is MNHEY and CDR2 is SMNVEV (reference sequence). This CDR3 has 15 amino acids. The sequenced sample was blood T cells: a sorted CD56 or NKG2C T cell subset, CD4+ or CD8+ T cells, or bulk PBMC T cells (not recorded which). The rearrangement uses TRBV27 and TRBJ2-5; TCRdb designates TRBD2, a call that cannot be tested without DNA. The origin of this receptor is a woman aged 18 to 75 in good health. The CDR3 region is CASSPGLRSEETQYF.